This T cell receptor beta chain stems from a study of T cell changes during pregnancy in multiple sclerosis. This clone was observed once. This CDR3 has 14 residues. CDR1 MDHEN and CDR2 SYDVKM come from the germline V gene. The germline V and J ends were trimmed by 6 bases and 0 bases, with 11 bases remaining between them. The repertoire was sequenced with immunoSEQ multiplex PCR; TCRdb's copy has only in-frame clones and lacks some. The sample has about 42,000 clones; nearly 90% are singletons. Sequencing used CD4+ T cells from peripheral blood mononuclear cells, obtained after pregnancy. This sequence was found in a female donor with multiple sclerosis, enrolled in a pregnancy study. The chain joins TRBV28 to TRBJ1-1; D possibly corresponds to TRBD1 (5 bases). This CDR3 reads CASSLRAMNTEAFF. CDR3 coding DNA: TGTGCCAGCAGCCTCAGGGCTATGAACACTGAAGCTTTCTTT.